This T cell receptor (beta chain) was obtained from a study of T-cell memory formation after mild COVID-19. Points from the study as a whole: Clones contracting over day 15 to 85 were CD4/CD8 balanced, with later expanders leaning CD4+.

The CDR3 loop spans 16 amino acids. Germline V gives CDR1 LGHNA, CDR2 YSLEER. V dropped 4 bases and J dropped 0 bases, with 12 bases sitting between them. TCR alpha and TCR beta cDNA libraries carrying sample barcodes and UMIs came from 5'RACE with constant-segment primers. TCRdb used MiXCR to reprocess the 5' RACE reads, holding one entry per CDR3 protein. The sample shows 550,000 to 600,000 distinct CDR3 sequences, about a fifth of them seen only once. This clonotype was found a few times. What it binds is not known. This chain links TRBV4-3 with TRBJ2-2; no definite D call. This clonotype was obtained from an adult woman who had mild COVID-19 (a few samples of this study predate the infection). Cell type and time point are not known. The sample taken for sequencing was PBMCs or a T cell subset sorted from them (not recorded which). The CDR3 nucleotides are TGCGCCAGCAGCCTATCGTGGGCACCGAACACCGGGGAGCTGTTTTTT. Translating it yields CASSLSWAPNTGELFF.